This entry lists 10 T cell receptor beta chains sequenced from one sample in a study of shared clonotypes between healthy human individuals. Naive CD8 cells comprised CD45RO-negative, CCR7-positively selected cells, excluding terminally differentiated effector memory CD45RA+ cells. Assay used: immunoSEQ multiplex PCR; TCRdb lists only in-frame clones, some missing. The table lists some 2,000,000 clones, approximately 94% of them singletons. Sequencing input: naive CD8+ T cells sorted from blood. The origin of the receptors is a young man in good health.

The rearrangement links TRBV2 to TRBJ2-1, with TRBD2 matching over 8 bases. The junction had 6 bases not matched to a gene; V was cut back by 2 bases and J by 0 bases. The CDR3 loop spans 17 amino acids. Germline V CDR1 and CDR2: SNHLY, FYNNEI. The CDR3 region has the DNA TGTGCCAGCAGTGAAAAGCGGGGGACGAGCTCCTACAATGAGCAGTTCTTC. Its protein product is CASSEKRGTSSYNEQFF. The complete variable domain, with remaining parts taken from reference TRBV2 and TRBJ2-1, reads EPEVTQTPSHQVTQMGQEVILRCVPISNHLYFYWYRQILGQKVEFLVSFYNNEISEKSEIFDDQFSVERPDGSNFTLKIRSTKLEDSAMYFCASSEKRGTSSYNEQFFGPGTRLTVL.

This sequence joins TRBV7-9 and TRBJ2-1, with 15 bases matching TRBD2. The J segment lost 9 bases and the V segment lost 5 bases, leaving 11 bases of the junction unmatched. The V gene's germline CDR1 is SEHNR and CDR2 FQNEAQ (reference sequence). The CDR3 sequence is 17 residues long. CDR3 in DNA: TGTGCCAGCAGCCCCGGACTAGCGGGAGGGTCGGTGACTGAGCAGTTCTTC. It specifies CASSPGLAGGSVTEQFF. Combining the CDR3 with reference TRBV7-9 and TRBJ2-1 gives the whole variable domain DTGVSQNPRHKITKRGQNVTFRCDPISEHNRLYWYRQTLGQGPEFLTYFQNEAQLEKSRLLSDRFSAERPKGSFSTLEIQRTEQGDSAMYLCASSPGLAGGSVTEQFFGPGTRLTVL.

V is TRBV7-9 and J is TRBJ2-1; 9 nucleotides align to TRBD2. Germline V gene lookup returns CDR1 SEHNR and CDR2 FQNEAQ (reference sequence). J was trimmed by 9 bases and V by 3 bases; bases with no gene match: 6. CDR3 size: 14 residues. The CDR3 sequence: CASSFQREEFEQFF. The CDR3 DNA is TGTGCCAGCAGCTTTCAGCGGGAGGAATTTGAGCAGTTCTTC.

This clone was counted once. The chain employs TRBV6-5 and TRBJ2-3; D remains ambiguous. V lost 0 bases and J 1 base, leaving 11 bases between the germline ends. The CDR3 has 16 residues. Germline loops: CDR1 MNHEY, CDR2 SVGAGI. CDR3 sequence reads: CASSYSVLRGTDTQYF. The DNA of the CDR3 is TGTGCCAGCAGTTACTCTGTGCTTCGGGGCACAGATACGCAGTATTTT.

The V and J genes are TRBV15 and TRBJ1-6; 7 bases agree with TRBD1. Germline values: CDR1 LNHNV, CDR2 YYDKDF (reference sequence). Trimming took 4 bases from V and 9 from J; bases not matched to a gene: 9. This CDR3 has 15 residues. CDR3 protein: CATSMRQGAASPLHF. In DNA, the CDR3 is TGTGCCACCAGCATGCGACAGGGAGCTGCTTCACCCCTCCACTTT.

The chain employs TRBV5-1 and TRBJ2-5; TRBD2 agrees at 9 bases. Germline trimming cut 0 bases from V and 5 bases from J; bases unmatched to any gene: 8. The CDR3 runs 16 residues. Germline V gene sequence: CDR1 SGHRS, CDR2 YFSETQ. This chain's CDR3 is CASSLGASGNTETQYF. The CDR3 nucleotides read TGCGCCAGCAGCTTGGGTGCTAGCGGGAATACGGAGACCCAGTACTTC. The entire variable domain, with the rest obtained from reference TRBV5-1 and TRBJ2-5, is as follows: KAGVTQTPRYLIKTRGQQVTLSCSPISGHRSVSWYQQTPGQGLQFLFEYFSETQRNKGNFPGRFSGRQFSNSRSEMNVSTLELGDSALYLCASSLGASGNTETQYFGPGTRLLVL.

This sequence joins TRBV4-1 and TRBJ1-4; TRBD1 matches 7 bases. This CDR3 has 15 amino acids. Germline values: CDR1 MGHRA, CDR2 YSYEKL. V shed 4 bases and J 4 bases; nucleotides not matched to a gene: 6. CDR3 sequence: CASSRMGQINEKLFF. The CDR3 DNA follows: TGCGCCAGCAGCCGGATGGGACAGATTAATGAAAAACTGTTTTTT.

In the case of this clone: Other DNA sequences from this sample encode an identical CDR3 as well. J is TRBJ2-2 and V is TRBV5-4, with 7 bases fitting TRBD2. V gave up 2 bases and J gave up 6 bases; unmatched junction bases: 1. Germline V gene sequence: CDR1 SGHNT, CDR2 YYREEE (reference sequence). This CDR3 contains 13 residues. For the CDR3, the DNA is TGTGCCAGCAGCTTTGGGGGGGCCGGGGAGCTGTTTTTT. It translates to CASSFGGAGELFF.

The chain employs TRBV27 and TRBJ1-6; no firm D call. Germline values: CDR1 MNHEY, CDR2 SMNVEV (reference sequence). V was shortened by 3 bases and J by 9 bases, with 15 bases between the two germline ends. The CDR3 consists of 15 residues. Here the CDR3 reads CASSFSDPGSSPLHF. Written as DNA, the CDR3 is TGTGCCAGCAGTTTTTCGGACCCGGGGAGTTCACCCCTCCACTTT.

The CDR3 DNA sequence: TGTGCCAGCAGCTTGGGACAGGGCCCTGGCTACACCTTC. Protein: CASSLGQGPGYTF. The chain couples TRBV5-8 to TRBJ1-2; 7 bases are a match to TRBD1. Per the germline V gene, CDR1 is SGHTS and CDR2 is YDEGEE. J was trimmed by 7 bases and V by 0 bases; bases with no gene match: 3. This CDR3 region has 13 residues.